These T cell receptor beta chains were read from a single sample in a study of CD8 T cells in ankylosing spondylitis. TCRdb independently ran MiXCR on the 5' RACE reads; one entry per CDR3 protein. Counted here are 670,000 or so distinct CDR3 sequences, around a fifth occurring once; the ten biggest clones make up 15% to 20%. Sequenced sample: blood, either unsorted or a sorted T cell fraction (not recorded which). Receptor source: a male donor with ankylosing spondylitis. Each CDR3 is given with its conserved first and last residue. Fields, in order: clone size, D gene, V gene, J gene, CDR3 protein, CDR3 DNA. The D gene is left open where the match is weak. The listing skips clone size in some rows; elsewhere it reads once, few, many or a size class.

.,.,TRBV20-1,TRBJ1-5,CSARDAGTNEVARNQPQHF,TGCAGTGCTAGAGATGCCGGGACGAACGAGGTCGCCCGCAATCAGCCCCAGCATTTT
.,TRBD2,TRBV4-3,TRBJ2-7,CASSQDRDYAYEQYF,TGCGCCAGCAGCCAAGATCGGGACTACGCCTACGAGCAGTACTTC
.,TRBD2,TRBV2,TRBJ2-3,CASSAMGGPTDTQYF,TGTGCCAGCAGTGCGATGGGAGGGCCCACAGATACGCAGTATTTT
once,TRBD1,TRBV7-9,TRBJ1-2,CASSPPGQVAGYTF,TGTGCCAGCAGCCCCCCGGGACAGGTTGCAGGCTACACCTTC
.,.,TRBV7-9,TRBJ2-3,CASSLIQGSSDTQYF,TGTGCCAGCAGCTTAATACAGGGTTCATCAGATACGCAGTATTTT
.,TRBD2,TRBV7-3,TRBJ2-1,CASSLTGGSPADEQFF,TGTGCCAGCAGCTTAACGGGCGGGAGCCCCGCCGATGAGCAGTTCTTC
.,TRBD1,TRBV20-1,TRBJ1-2,CSASDRGSYGYTF,TGCAGTGCTAGCGACAGGGGCAGCTATGGCTACACCTTC
.,.,TRBV9,TRBJ2-7,CASSDKTGTGGEQYF,TGTGCCAGCAGCGACAAGACGGGGACTGGGGGGGAGCAGTACTTC
few,TRBD1,TRBV7-3,TRBJ2-7,CASSLTQAGQGTHEQYF,TGTGCCAGCAGCTTAACTCAAGCGGGACAGGGTACCCACGAGCAGTACTTC
.,.,TRBV4-1,TRBJ2-7,CASSPARTLRYEQYF,TGCGCCAGCAGCCCTGCCCGGACACTCCGCTACGAGCAGTACTTC
few,TRBD1,TRBV29-1,TRBJ1-2,CSVFRDRIYGYTF,TGCAGCGTCTTCCGGGACAGAATCTATGGCTACACCTTC
.,.,TRBV29-1,TRBJ2-1,CSVEIPSYNEQFF,TGCAGCGTTGAAATCCCTAGCTACAATGAGCAGTTCTTC
few,TRBD1,TRBV28,TRBJ1-2,CASSSTGKQGHGGYTF,TGTGCCAGCAGTTCGACCGGCAAACAGGGGCACGGTGGCTACACCTTC
few,.,TRBV6-1,TRBJ2-7,CASRKGQGLLEQYF,TGTGCCAGCAGGAAGGGACAAGGACTACTGGAGCAGTACTTC
.,.,TRBV13,TRBJ2-2,CASSFSYRAGELFF,TGTGCCAGCAGCTTTTCTTATAGGGCCGGGGAGCTGTTTTTT
.,.,TRBV21-1,TRBJ2-7,CASSKGGRERCYEQYF,TGTGCCAGCAGCAAAGGGGGACGGGAGAGGTGCTACGAGCAGTACTTC
.,TRBD1,TRBV20-1,TRBJ1-4,CSAKRQGSGEKLFF,TGCAGTGCTAAGAGACAGGGATCAGGTGAAAAACTGTTTTTT
many,TRBD1,TRBV12-3/TRBV12-4,TRBJ1-1,CASWAGGGTEAFF,TGTGCCAGCTGGGCAGGGGGTGGAACTGAAGCTTTCTTT
few,.,TRBV10-3,TRBJ2-1,CAISRSGTGTYNEQFF,TGTGCCATCAGCAGAAGTGGGACTGGGACCTACAATGAGCAGTTCTTC
few,.,TRBV12-3/TRBV12-4,TRBJ2-3,CASSLRDPRDTQYF,TGTGCCAGCAGTTTACGGGACCCCAGAGATACGCAGTATTTT
few,.,TRBV4-1,TRBJ2-5,CASSQGREGETQYF,TGCGCCAGCAGCCAAGGACGGGAAGGGGAGACCCAGTACTTC
.,.,TRBV27,TRBJ2-1,CASSLLDRGEQFF,TGTGCCAGCAGTTTATTAGACCGGGGTGAGCAGTTCTTC
.,TRBD1,TRBV20-1,TRBJ1-2,CSAKLGQGAIYGYTF,TGCAGTGCTAAACTAGGACAGGGGGCAATTTATGGCTACACCTTC
.,.,TRBV4-2,TRBJ2-4,CASSQDRQKNIQYF,TGTGCCAGCAGCCAAGACCGGCAGAAAAACATTCAGTACTTC
.,TRBD2,TRBV6-5,TRBJ2-2,CASSYQGLAGGQTGELFF,TGTGCCAGCAGTTACCAGGGACTAGCGGGGGGGCAAACCGGGGAGCTGTTTTTT
.,TRBD2,TRBV20-1,TRBJ2-1,CSAPYSGSEFF,TGCAGTGCGCCTTATAGCGGGTCGGAGTTCTTC
many,.,TRBV7-9,TRBJ1-4,CASSLITVGSEKLFF,TGTGCCAGCAGCTTGATAACAGTGGGCAGTGAAAAACTGTTTTTT
few,TRBD1,TRBV6-1,TRBJ1-4,CASSEDRMNEKLFF,TGTGCCAGCAGCGAGGACAGGATGAATGAAAAACTGTTTTTT
few,.,TRBV6-5,TRBJ1-1,CASSYSIEGMGTEAFF,TGTGCCAGCAGTTACTCGATCGAGGGGATGGGGACTGAAGCTTTCTTT
few,.,TRBV6-1,TRBJ1-1,CASSDRQLNTEAFF,TGTGCCAGCAGTGACCGACAGTTGAACACTGAAGCTTTCTTT
.,.,TRBV11-2,TRBJ1-1,CASSKTRSGGGPGTEAFF,TGTGCCAGCAGCAAAACCCGGTCGGGCGGGGGGCCGGGCACTGAAGCTTTCTTT
many,.,TRBV29-1,TRBJ2-7,CSVEVPGGHTYEQYF,TGCAGCGTTGAGGTCCCGGGGGGCCACACCTACGAGCAGTACTTC
.,.,TRBV29-1,TRBJ1-1,CSVVAIANTEAFF,TGCAGCGTGGTCGCAATTGCCAACACTGAAGCTTTCTTT
.,.,TRBV4-3,TRBJ2-3,CASSQDRASSTDTQYF,TGCGCCAGCAGCCAAGATCGGGCCTCCAGCACAGATACGCAGTATTTT
.,TRBD1,TRBV29-1,TRBJ2-1,CSVVEDRGSNEQFF,TGCAGCGTTGTCGAGGACAGGGGATCCAATGAGCAGTTCTTC
few,.,TRBV4-2,TRBJ1-1,CASSPEWGLGDTEAFF,TGTGCCAGCAGCCCCGAGTGGGGGTTAGGTGACACTGAAGCTTTCTTT
.,TRBD1,TRBV7-2,TRBJ1-1,CASSLVGTGGLRAFF,TGTGCCAGCAGCTTAGTAGGGACAGGGGGCTTGCGGGCTTTCTTT
few,.,TRBV5-1,TRBJ2-3,CASSFTLGTDTQYF,TGCGCCAGCAGCTTTACCTTAGGAACAGATACGCAGTATTTT
few,.,TRBV19,TRBJ2-2,CASSPWNTGELFF,TGTGCCAGTAGTCCTTGGAACACCGGGGAGCTGTTTTTT
few,.,TRBV28,TRBJ2-3,CASSPGVARSTDTQYF,TGTGCCAGCAGTCCCGGGGTAGCCCGTAGCACAGATACGCAGTATTTT
.,.,TRBV20-1,TRBJ1-2,CSASPDRANYGYTF,TGCAGTGCTAGCCCGGACAGAGCTAACTATGGCTACACCTTC
.,.,TRBV3-1,TRBJ2-5,CASSLGVGETQYF,TGTGCCAGCAGCCTGGGGGTCGGAGAGACCCAGTACTTC